Detailed here is one T cell receptor beta chain. These data belong to a study of control samples from healthy donors and cancer patients. The CDR3 is 11 residues long. Germline V lookup: CDR1 SQVTM, CDR2 ANQGSEA. V was cut by 6 bases and J by 4 bases, with 9 bases left in between. Data came from immunoSEQ multiplex PCR; TCRdb stores just in-frame clones and leaves some out. Of around 26,000 clones in the sample, approximately 85% were seen once. The specimen sequenced was PBMCs. The rearrangement joins TRBV29-1 to TRBJ1-1; maybe TRBD1 (6 bases). The clonotype was recovered from a man in his sixties with colorectal cancer. The CDR3 nucleotides are TGCAGCGTACAGGGAACCACTGAAGCTTTCTTT. Translated, it gives CSVQGTTEAFF.